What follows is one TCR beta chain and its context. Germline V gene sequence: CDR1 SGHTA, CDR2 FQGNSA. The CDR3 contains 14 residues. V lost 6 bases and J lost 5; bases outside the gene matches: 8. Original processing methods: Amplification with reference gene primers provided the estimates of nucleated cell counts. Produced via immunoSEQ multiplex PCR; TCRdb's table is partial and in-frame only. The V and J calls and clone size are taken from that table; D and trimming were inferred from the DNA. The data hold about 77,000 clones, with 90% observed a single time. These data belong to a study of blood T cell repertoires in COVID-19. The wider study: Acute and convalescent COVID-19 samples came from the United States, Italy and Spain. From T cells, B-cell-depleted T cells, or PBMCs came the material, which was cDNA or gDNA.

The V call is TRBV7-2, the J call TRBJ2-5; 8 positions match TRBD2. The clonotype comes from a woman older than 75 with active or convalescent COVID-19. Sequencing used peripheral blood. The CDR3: CASRQGLGVETQYF. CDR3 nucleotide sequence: TGTGCCAGCAGACAGGGACTAGGCGTCGAGACCCAGTACTTC.